The rows below give T cell receptor beta chains drawn from one sample of a study of T cell repertoires in cytomegalovirus infection. Their recognized antigens are unknown. TCRdb called the reads again in MiXCR, with one record for every CDR3 protein. The sample holds 600,000 to 700,000 distinct CDR3 sequences, 30% to 35% seen once. Sequenced material: cultured PBMCs, taken from culture after CMV antigen stimulation. Source of these receptors: a human donor in good health (CMV status not recorded). Some clones in this sample may be carry-over from other donors' samples. CDR3s include the opening cysteine and the closing phenylalanine or tryptophan.

TRBV6-1	CASTSYGETQYF
TRBV12-3/TRBV12-4	CASSQGATPSFGYTF
TRBV19	CASSVGTRTYEQYF
TRBV7-9	CASSLRNASLYGYTF
TRBV7-2	CASSMQRGYTEAFF
TRBV4-1	CASSQVPGDTDTQYF
TRBV3-1	CASSQRVYSSSYNEQFF
TRBV19	CASSIPSGGSGNTIYF
TRBV7-8	CASSSRTALAKNIQYF
TRBV6-6	CASSDRGLGNQPQHF
TRBV7-2	CASSPGLPDTQYF
TRBV10-3	CAIDRPGSSEAFF